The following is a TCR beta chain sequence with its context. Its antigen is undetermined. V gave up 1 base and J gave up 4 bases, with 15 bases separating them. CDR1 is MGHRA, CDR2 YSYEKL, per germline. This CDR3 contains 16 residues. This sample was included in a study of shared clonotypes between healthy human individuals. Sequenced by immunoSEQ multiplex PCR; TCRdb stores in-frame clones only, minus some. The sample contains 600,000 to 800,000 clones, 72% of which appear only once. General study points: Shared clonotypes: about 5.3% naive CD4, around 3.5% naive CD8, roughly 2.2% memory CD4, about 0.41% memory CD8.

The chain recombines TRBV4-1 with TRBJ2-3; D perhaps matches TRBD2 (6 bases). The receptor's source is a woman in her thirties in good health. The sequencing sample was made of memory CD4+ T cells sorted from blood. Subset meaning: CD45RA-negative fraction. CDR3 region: CASSQGRGLGPDTQYF. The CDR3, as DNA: TGCGCCAGCAGCCAAGGGAGGGGCCTAGGGCCAGATACGCAGTATTTT.